This passage covers 13 T cell receptor beta chains from one sample sequenced in a study of Graves' ophthalmopathy and Graves' hyperthyroidism. Researchers took RNA transcripts and amplified TCR beta CDR3 regions from them. Second-round multiplex PCR followed a first-round RT-PCR using HTBI primers. Each CDR3 protein is one row after TCRdb ran MiXCR on the multiplex PCR reads. In the table there are about 700,000 distinct CDR3 sequences, about two fifths of which are singletons. What was sequenced was peripheral blood. The receptors derive from an adult man with Graves' ophthalmopathy.

This clonotype was seen at least ten times. The chain uses TRBV7-9 and TRBJ1-1, with D possibly TRBD1 on 5 matching bases. V lost 3 bases to trimming and J lost 6 bases, with 11 bases between them. Germline V CDR1 and CDR2: SEHNR, FQNEAQ (reference sequence). The CDR3 covers 13 residues. CDR3 nucleotide sequence: TGTGCCAGCAGCTTGAGCAGGGCCTCTGAAGCTTTCTTT. As protein: CASSLSRASEAFF.

As for this clonotype: A much larger clone lies one base from this, so it may be a read error. In DNA, the CDR3 is TGTGCCAGCAGTTTACGGTTGGGGCGGACCGAGCAGTACTTC. Residues: CASSLRLGRTEQYF. This sequence joins TRBV12-3 or TRBV12-4 and TRBJ2-7, with a weak D call TRBD1 (5 bases). Trimming left V 2 bases short and J 6 bases short, with 14 bases between. This CDR3 region has 14 residues.

The chain carries TRBV7-2 and TRBJ2-5; D is tentatively TRBD1 or TRBD2 (5 bases each). CDR3 length: 12 residues. CDR1 and CDR2 from the germline V gene are SGHTA and FQGNSA. V was pared by 8 bases and J by 9 bases, with 16 bases between. The CDR3 loop is CASREGNQPQYF. CDR3 nucleotide sequence: TGTGCCAGCCGTGAGGGGAATCAGCCCCAGTACTTC.

The chain recombines TRBV29-1 with TRBJ2-7; D remains unclear. Trimming shortened V by 8 bases and J by 1 base, and 9 bases separated the two germline ends. This CDR3 is 11 amino acids long. Germline CDR1 SQVTM, CDR2 ANQGSEA. CDR3 sequence reads: CSLRPSYEQYF. As DNA, the CDR3 is TGCAGCTTGAGGCCTTCCTACGAGCAGTACTTC.

Worth noting for this clonotype: One end of the junction varies from germline; a read error may be responsible. The V and J genes are TRBV7-9 and TRBJ2-5; 9 nucleotides match TRBD2. This CDR3 is built from 14 residues. Germline values: CDR1 SEHNR, CDR2 FQNEAQ (reference sequence). The CDR3 spells CASSFGLAMKTQNF. CDR3 DNA sequence: TGTGCCAGCAGCTTCGGACTAGCGATGAAGACCCAGAACTTC.

At least ten counts were recorded for this clonotype. The genes are TRBV10-3 and TRBJ1-1, with TRBD1 identical over 9 bases. V gave up 0 bases and J gave up 8 bases; unmatched junction bases: 7. Germline assignment: CDR1 ENHRY and CDR2 SYGVKD. The CDR3 consists of 15 residues. The CDR3 DNA is TGTGCCATCAGTGAGTCAGGGACAGGGACGGGGGAAGCTTTCTTT. Translation: CAISESGTGTGEAFF.

This clonotype was counted ten times or more. The chain combines TRBV19 with TRBJ1-5; TRBD1 matches 7 bases. This CDR3 region has 13 residues. The V segment lost 6 bases and the J segment 3 bases; nucleotides outside the gene matches: 2. The germline V gene has CDR1 LNHDA and CDR2 SQIVND (reference sequence). CDR3 sequence (DNA): TGTGCCAGTAGAGGACAGGACAATCAGCCCCAGCATTTT. Its protein is CASRGQDNQPQHF.

The chain recombines TRBV7-9 with TRBJ1-4; D unclear. Per germline, CDR1 SEHNR and CDR2 FQNEAQ (reference sequence). V shed 7 bases and J shed 8 bases, with 11 bases lying between them. The CDR3 has 12 amino acids. The CDR3 protein is CASTTGREKLFF. DNA of the CDR3: TGTGCCAGCACCACCGGTAGGGAAAAACTGTTTTTT.

The chain joins TRBV7-2 to TRBJ1-6, with 8 positions matching TRBD1. Germline V gene lookup returns CDR1 SGHTA and CDR2 FQGNSA. J was trimmed by 9 bases and V by 7 bases; bases with no gene match: 8. The CDR3 contains 14 residues. The CDR3 here is CASTGTGFVSPLHF. The CDR3 DNA reads TGTGCCAGCACAGGGACAGGTTTCGTTTCACCCCTCCACTTT.

The V call is TRBV9, the J call TRBJ2-6, with a weak D call TRBD2 (6 bases). This CDR3 region has 15 residues. In germline, CDR1 is SGDLS, CDR2 YYNGEE. Trimming left V 0 bases short and J 4 bases short, with 8 bases between. Written as DNA, the CDR3 is TGTGCCAGCAGCGTAGGCCTAGCGGGGGCCAACGTCCTGACTTTC. This translates into CASSVGLAGANVLTF.

This chain links TRBV10-3 with TRBJ1-3; D remains ambiguous. Between the trimmed V and J ends, which lost 3 bases and 2 bases, there was a span of 8 bases. The CDR3 spans 14 residues. Germline assignment: CDR1 ENHRY and CDR2 SYGVKD. The CDR3 DNA follows: TGTGCCATCAGTGAATGGAACGCTGGAAACACCATATATTTT. Amino acids: CAISEWNAGNTIYF.

This clonotype appeared many times. The chain has TRBV7-9 and TRBJ2-2; 11 bases match TRBD2. V lost 5 bases to trimming and J lost 5 bases; unmatched junction nucleotides: 4. CDR1 and CDR2 from the germline V gene are SEHNR and FQNEAQ (reference sequence). The CDR3 runs 15 residues. CDR3 residues: CASSRGTSGTGELFF. The CDR3 DNA follows: TGTGCCAGCAGCCGCGGGACTAGCGGAACCGGGGAGCTGTTTTTT.

Many counts were recorded for this clonotype. The chain has TRBV9 and TRBJ2-7; 9 bases map to TRBD2. CDR1 and CDR2 from the germline V gene are SGDLS and YYNGEE. The CDR3 is 15 amino acids. The V and J ends lost 2 bases and 3 bases, in that order; junction bases with no gene match: 6. The CDR3 DNA is TGTGCCAGCAGCGTTGGTAGCGGGAGCAACTACGAGCAGTACTTC. Its translation is CASSVGSGSNYEQYF.